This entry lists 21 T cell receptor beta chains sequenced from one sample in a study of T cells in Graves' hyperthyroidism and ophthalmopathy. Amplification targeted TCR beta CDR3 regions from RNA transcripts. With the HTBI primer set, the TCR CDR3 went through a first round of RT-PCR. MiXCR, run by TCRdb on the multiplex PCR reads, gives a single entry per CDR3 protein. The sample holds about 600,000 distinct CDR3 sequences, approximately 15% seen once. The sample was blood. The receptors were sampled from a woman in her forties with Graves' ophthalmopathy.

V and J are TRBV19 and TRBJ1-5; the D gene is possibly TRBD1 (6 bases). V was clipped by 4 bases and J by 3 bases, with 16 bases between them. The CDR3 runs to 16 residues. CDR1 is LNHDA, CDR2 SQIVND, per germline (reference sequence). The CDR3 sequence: CASSTGGGGLNQPQHF. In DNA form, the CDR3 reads TGTGCCAGTAGTACGGGGGGGGGCGGTCTCAATCAGCCCCAGCATTTT. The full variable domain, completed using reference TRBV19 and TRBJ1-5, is DGGITQSPKYLFRKEGQNVTLSCEQNLNHDAMYWYRQDPGQGLRLIYYSQIVNDFQKGDIAEGYSVSREKKESFPLTVTSAQKNPTAFYLCASSTGGGGLNQPQHFGDGTRLSIL.

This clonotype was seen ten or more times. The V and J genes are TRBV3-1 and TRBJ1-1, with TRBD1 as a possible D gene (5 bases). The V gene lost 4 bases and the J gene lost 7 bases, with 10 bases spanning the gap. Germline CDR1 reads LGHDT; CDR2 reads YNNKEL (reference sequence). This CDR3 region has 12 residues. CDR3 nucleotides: TGTGCCAGCAGCCTTCGTCAGGGTGAAGCTTTCTTT. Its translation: CASSLRQGEAFF.

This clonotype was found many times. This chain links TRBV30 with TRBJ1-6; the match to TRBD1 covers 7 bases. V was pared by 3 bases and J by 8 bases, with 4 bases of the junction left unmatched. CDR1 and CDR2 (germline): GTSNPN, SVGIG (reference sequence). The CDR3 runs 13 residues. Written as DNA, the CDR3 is TGTGCCTGGAGGACAGGGATGGATTCACCCCTCCACTTT. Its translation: CAWRTGMDSPLHF.

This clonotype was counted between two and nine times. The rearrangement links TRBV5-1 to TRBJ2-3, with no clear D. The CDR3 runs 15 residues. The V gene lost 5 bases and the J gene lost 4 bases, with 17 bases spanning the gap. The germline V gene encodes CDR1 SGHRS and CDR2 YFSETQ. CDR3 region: CASRPGPNLPDTQYF. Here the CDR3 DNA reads TGCGCCAGCAGGCCAGGCCCCAACCTCCCAGATACGCAGTATTTT.

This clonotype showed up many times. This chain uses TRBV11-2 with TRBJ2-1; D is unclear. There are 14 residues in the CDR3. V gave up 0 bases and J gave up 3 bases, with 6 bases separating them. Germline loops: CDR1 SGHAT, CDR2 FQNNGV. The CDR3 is CASSLDPGYNEQFF. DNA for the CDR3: TGTGCCAGCAGCTTAGATCCAGGCTACAATGAGCAGTTCTTC.

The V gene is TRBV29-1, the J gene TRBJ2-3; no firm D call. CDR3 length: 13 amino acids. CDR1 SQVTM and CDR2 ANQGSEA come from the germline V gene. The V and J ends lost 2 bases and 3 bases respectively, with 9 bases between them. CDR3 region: CSVERLGTDTQYF. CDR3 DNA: TGCAGCGTTGAAAGGCTGGGAACAGATACGCAGTATTTT.

As DNA, the CDR3 is TGTGCCAGCAGCCTGGAGTTCTCTGGGGCCAACGTCCTGACTTTC. Its protein product is CASSLEFSGANVLTF. The chain links TRBV7-2 to TRBJ2-6; D gene uncertain. Looked up from germline, CDR1 is SGHTA and CDR2 is FQGNSA. Trimming took off 5 bases at V and 0 bases at J, with 8 bases between the two ends. The CDR3 length is 15 residues.

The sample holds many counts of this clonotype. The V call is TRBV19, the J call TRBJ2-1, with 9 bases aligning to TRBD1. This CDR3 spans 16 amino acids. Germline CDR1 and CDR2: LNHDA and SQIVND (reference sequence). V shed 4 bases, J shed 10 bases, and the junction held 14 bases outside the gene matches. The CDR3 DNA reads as TGTGCCAGTAGTAACCTCGGGACAGGGAAGGGCGGAGAGCAGTTCTTC. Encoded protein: CASSNLGTGKGGEQFF.

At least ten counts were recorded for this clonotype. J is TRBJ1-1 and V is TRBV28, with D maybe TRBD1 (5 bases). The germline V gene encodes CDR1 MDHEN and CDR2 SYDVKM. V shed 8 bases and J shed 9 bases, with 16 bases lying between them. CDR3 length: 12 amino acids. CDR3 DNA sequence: TGTGCCAGCGGAACGTGGGGGATGAAAGCTTTCTTT. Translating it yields CASGTWGMKAFF. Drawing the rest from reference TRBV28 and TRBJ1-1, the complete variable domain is DVKVTQSSRYLVKRTGEKVFLECVQDMDHENMFWYRQDPGLGLRLIYFSYDVKMKEKGDIPEGYSVSREKKERFSLILESASTNQTSMYLCASGTWGMKAFFGQGTRLTVV.

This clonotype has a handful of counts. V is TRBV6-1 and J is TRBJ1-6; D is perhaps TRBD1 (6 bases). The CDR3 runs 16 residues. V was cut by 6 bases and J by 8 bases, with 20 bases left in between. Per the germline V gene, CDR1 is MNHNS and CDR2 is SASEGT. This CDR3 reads CASSARGGREYSPLHF. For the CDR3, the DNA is TGTGCCAGCAGCGCCCGTGGGGGGCGCGAGTATTCACCCCTCCACTTT.

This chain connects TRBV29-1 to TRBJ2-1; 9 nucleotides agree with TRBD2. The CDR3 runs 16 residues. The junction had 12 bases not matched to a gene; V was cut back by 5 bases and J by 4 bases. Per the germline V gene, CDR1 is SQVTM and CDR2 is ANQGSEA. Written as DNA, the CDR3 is TGCAGCGTTAAAAATCCTAGCGGGGCCGGATACAATGAGCAGTTCTTC. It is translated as CSVKNPSGAGYNEQFF.

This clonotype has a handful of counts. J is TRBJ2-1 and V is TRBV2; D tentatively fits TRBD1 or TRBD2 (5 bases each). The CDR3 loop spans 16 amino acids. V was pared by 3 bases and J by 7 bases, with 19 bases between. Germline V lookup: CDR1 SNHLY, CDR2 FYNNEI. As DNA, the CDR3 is TGTGCCAGCAGTGACAACGGGGCCGACTCCGAAAATGAGCAGTTCTTC. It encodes CASSDNGADSENEQFF. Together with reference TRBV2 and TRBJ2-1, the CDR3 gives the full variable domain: EPEVTQTPSHQVTQMGQEVILRCVPISNHLYFYWYRQILGQKVEFLVSFYNNEISEKSEIFDDQFSVERPDGSNFTLKIRSTKLEDSAMYFCASSDNGADSENEQFFGPGTRLTVL.

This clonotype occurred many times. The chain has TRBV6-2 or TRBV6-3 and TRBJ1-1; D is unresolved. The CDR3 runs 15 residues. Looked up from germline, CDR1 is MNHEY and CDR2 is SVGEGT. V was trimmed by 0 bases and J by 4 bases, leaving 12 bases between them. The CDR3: CASSYSRAVSTEAFF. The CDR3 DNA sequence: TGTGCCAGCAGTTACTCGAGGGCAGTTTCCACTGAAGCTTTCTTT.

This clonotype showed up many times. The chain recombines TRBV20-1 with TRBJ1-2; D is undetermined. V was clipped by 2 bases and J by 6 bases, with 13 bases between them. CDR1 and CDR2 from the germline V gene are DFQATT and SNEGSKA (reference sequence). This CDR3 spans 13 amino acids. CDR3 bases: TGCAGTGCTAGATGGCAGGAGGGTCATGGCTACACCTTC. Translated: CSARWQEGHGYTF.

The CDR3 region has the DNA TGTGCCAGCAGCTTCCGGGCAAATGGCTACACCTTC. This translates into CASSFRANGYTF. The J gene is TRBJ1-2, the V gene TRBV7-9; no firm D call. The V end was cut by 3 bases, the J end by 6 bases, with 8 bases between. The CDR3 runs to 12 residues. Germline V gene data show CDR1 as SEHNR and CDR2 as FQNEAQ (reference sequence).

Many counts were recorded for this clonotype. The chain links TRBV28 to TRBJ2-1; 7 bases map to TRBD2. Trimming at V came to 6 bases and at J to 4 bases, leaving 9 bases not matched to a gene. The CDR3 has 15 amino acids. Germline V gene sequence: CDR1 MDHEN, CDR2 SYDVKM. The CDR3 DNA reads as TGTGCCAGCAGCCCCCCGGCGGGAGCATACAATGAGCAGTTCTTC. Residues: CASSPPAGAYNEQFF.

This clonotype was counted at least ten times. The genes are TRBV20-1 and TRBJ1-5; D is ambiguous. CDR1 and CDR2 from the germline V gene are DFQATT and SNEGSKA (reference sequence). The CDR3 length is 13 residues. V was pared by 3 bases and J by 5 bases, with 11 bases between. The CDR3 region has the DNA TGCAGTGCTAGTGGAAGGCAGTATCAGCCCCAGCATTTT. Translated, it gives CSASGRQYQPQHF.

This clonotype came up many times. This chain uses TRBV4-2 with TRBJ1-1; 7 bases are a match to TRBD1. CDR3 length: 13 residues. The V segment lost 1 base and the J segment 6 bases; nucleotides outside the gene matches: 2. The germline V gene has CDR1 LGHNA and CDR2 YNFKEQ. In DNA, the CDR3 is TGTGCCAGCAGCCAAGGAGGGGGCCCTGAAGCTTTCTTT. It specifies CASSQGGGPEAFF.

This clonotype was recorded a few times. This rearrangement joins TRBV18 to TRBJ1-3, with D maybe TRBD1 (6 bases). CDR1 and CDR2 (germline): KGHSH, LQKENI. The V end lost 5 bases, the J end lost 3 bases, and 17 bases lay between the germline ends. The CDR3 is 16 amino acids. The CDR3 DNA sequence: TGTGCCAGCTCATCCGGGACAACTTCTCTTGGAAACACCATATATTTT. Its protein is CASSSGTTSLGNTIYF.

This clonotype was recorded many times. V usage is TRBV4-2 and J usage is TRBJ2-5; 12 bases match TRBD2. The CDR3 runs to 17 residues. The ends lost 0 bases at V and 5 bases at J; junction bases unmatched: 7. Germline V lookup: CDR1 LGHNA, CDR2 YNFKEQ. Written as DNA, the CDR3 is TGTGCCAGCAGCCAAGATCTAGCGGGAGGGGGTAAGGAGACCCAGTACTTC. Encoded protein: CASSQDLAGGGKETQYF.

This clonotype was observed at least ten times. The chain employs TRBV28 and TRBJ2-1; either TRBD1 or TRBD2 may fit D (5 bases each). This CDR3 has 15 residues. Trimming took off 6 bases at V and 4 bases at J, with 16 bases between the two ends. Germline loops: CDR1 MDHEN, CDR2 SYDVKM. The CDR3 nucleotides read TGTGCCAGCAGCACCTCCGGGACCACTTACAATGAGCAGTTCTTC. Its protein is CASSTSGTTYNEQFF.